This is a list of T cell receptor beta chains from one sample in a study of CD8+CD57+ T cells in acquired aplastic anemia. Each CDR3 protein is one row after TCRdb ran MiXCR on the reads. Here the sample spans some 170,000 distinct CDR3 sequences, approximately 40% being singletons. Input material: sorted CD4+, CD8+, or CD8+CD57+ T cells (not recorded which) from PBMCs. All receptors derive from a human donor in good health. The CDR3 runs from the conserved cysteine through the conserved F or W. The order of the fields is clone size, D gene, J gene, V gene, CDR3 protein, CDR3 DNA. The D gene is left open where the match is weak. Size is stated for part of the rows, as once, few or many counts, or as a class when the clone is expanded.

abundance: many; d_gene: TRBD2; j_gene: TRBJ2-1; v_gene: TRBV10-3; CDR3aa: CAIRDSGGANNEQFF; CDR3nt: TGTGCCATCAGGGATAGCGGGGGGGCGAACAATGAGCAGTTCTTC
abundance: many; d_gene: .; j_gene: TRBJ2-2; v_gene: TRBV7-2; CDR3aa: CASSKAWGETGELFF; CDR3nt: TGTGCCAGCAGCAAAGCGTGGGGGGAGACCGGGGAGCTGTTTTTT
abundance: .; d_gene: TRBD1; j_gene: TRBJ1-2; v_gene: TRBV2; CDR3aa: CATRTGLEYGYTF; CDR3nt: TGTGCCACCCGGACAGGATTAGAGTATGGCTACACCTTC
abundance: .; d_gene: TRBD2; j_gene: TRBJ2-2; v_gene: TRBV3-1; CDR3aa: CASTRLAGGELFF; CDR3nt: TGTGCCAGCACCCGACTAGCTGGTGGGGAGCTGTTTTTT
abundance: many; d_gene: .; j_gene: TRBJ1-4; v_gene: TRBV10-3; CDR3aa: CAISRDPGGELFF; CDR3nt: TGTGCCATCAGTAGGGACCCAGGAGGGGAACTGTTTTTT
abundance: many; d_gene: .; j_gene: TRBJ2-3; v_gene: TRBV7-2; CDR3aa: CASARGPDTQYF; CDR3nt: TGTGCCAGCGCCCGGGGCCCAGATACGCAGTATTTT
abundance: .; d_gene: TRBD2; j_gene: TRBJ2-1; v_gene: TRBV6-2/TRBV6-3; CDR3aa: CASSYSPSSGIYNEQFF; CDR3nt: TGTGCCAGCAGTTACTCCCCCTCTAGCGGGATATACAATGAGCAGTTCTTC
abundance: few; d_gene: .; j_gene: TRBJ1-1; v_gene: TRBV15; CDR3aa: CATSGTAGPAFF; CDR3nt: TGTGCCACCAGCGGAACGGCAGGACCGGCTTTCTTT
abundance: once; d_gene: TRBD1; j_gene: TRBJ1-6; v_gene: TRBV20-1; CDR3aa: CSADRDRDNSPLHF; CDR3nt: TGCAGTGCGGACCGGGACAGAGATAATTCACCCCTCCACTTT
abundance: many; d_gene: TRBD1; j_gene: TRBJ1-3; v_gene: TRBV20-1; CDR3aa: CSARPRDRGSSGNTIYF; CDR3nt: TGCAGTGCTAGACCTCGGGACAGGGGGAGCTCTGGAAACACCATATATTTT
abundance: few; d_gene: .; j_gene: TRBJ2-2; v_gene: TRBV5-1; CDR3aa: CASSMRPDTGELFF; CDR3nt: TGCGCCAGCAGCATGCGGCCGGACACCGGGGAGCTGTTTTTT
abundance: many; d_gene: .; j_gene: TRBJ2-7; v_gene: TRBV6-1; CDR3aa: CASNTGKHYEQYF; CDR3nt: TGTGCCAGCAATACAGGGAAACACTACGAGCAGTACTTC
abundance: .; d_gene: TRBD2; j_gene: TRBJ2-5; v_gene: TRBV7-9; CDR3aa: CASSPGRGVETQYF; CDR3nt: TGTGCCAGCAGCCCTGGGAGGGGAGTTGAGACCCAGTACTTC
abundance: many; d_gene: .; j_gene: TRBJ1-2; v_gene: TRBV10-3; CDR3aa: CAISEVPGPHGYTF; CDR3nt: TGTGCCATCAGTGAGGTACCCGGACCTCATGGCTACACCTTC
abundance: .; d_gene: .; j_gene: TRBJ2-7; v_gene: TRBV7-2; CDR3aa: CASSLDGVEQYF; CDR3nt: TGTGCCAGCAGCTTGGATGGAGTCGAGCAGTACTTC
abundance: .; d_gene: .; j_gene: TRBJ2-4; v_gene: TRBV20-1; CDR3aa: CSASPRNIQYF; CDR3nt: TGCAGTGCTAGTCCCCGTAACATTCAGTACTTC
abundance: .; d_gene: .; j_gene: TRBJ2-7; v_gene: TRBV25-1; CDR3aa: CASSGATAAWYF; CDR3nt: TGTGCCAGCAGTGGAGCGACGGCGGCTTGGTACTTC
abundance: .; d_gene: TRBD2; j_gene: TRBJ2-5; v_gene: TRBV2; CDR3aa: CASSANSGSIETQYF; CDR3nt: TGTGCCAGCAGCGCCAATAGCGGGAGTATAGAGACCCAGTACTTC
abundance: many; d_gene: .; j_gene: TRBJ2-1; v_gene: TRBV5-1; CDR3aa: CASSQTSTEQFF; CDR3nt: TGCGCCAGCTCACAAACTAGCACCGAGCAGTTCTTC
abundance: few; d_gene: TRBD2; j_gene: TRBJ2-2; v_gene: TRBV11-3; CDR3aa: CASSRSRGGVTGELFF; CDR3nt: TGTGCCAGCAGCCGCTCTCGCGGGGGGGTTACCGGGGAGCTGTTTTTT
abundance: .; d_gene: .; j_gene: TRBJ2-2; v_gene: TRBV10-1; CDR3aa: CACSGAGNTGEPFF; CDR3nt: TGCGCCTGCAGTGGTGCAGGGAATACCGGGGAGCCGTTTTTT
abundance: many; d_gene: .; j_gene: TRBJ2-1; v_gene: TRBV20-1; CDR3aa: CSATPSDEQFF; CDR3nt: TGCAGTGCCACACCCTCGGATGAGCAGTTCTTC
abundance: many; d_gene: .; j_gene: TRBJ2-4; v_gene: TRBV2; CDR3aa: CASSDPRNIQYF; CDR3nt: TGTGCCAGCAGTGACCCGAGAAACATTCAGTACTTC
abundance: .; d_gene: .; j_gene: TRBJ2-2; v_gene: TRBV15; CDR3aa: CATSRDFSGTGELFF; CDR3nt: TGTGCCACCAGCAGAGATTTTTCGGGAACCGGGGAGCTGTTTTTT
abundance: .; d_gene: TRBD1; j_gene: TRBJ1-2; v_gene: TRBV7-1; CDR3aa: CASSSARAAGGRKTNYGYTF; CDR3nt: TGTGCCAGCAGCTCCGCCCGAGCGGCAGGGGGGAGGAAAACTAACTATGGCTACACCTTC
abundance: many; d_gene: .; j_gene: TRBJ1-3; v_gene: TRBV7-2; CDR3aa: CASSLQVSGNTIYF; CDR3nt: TGTGCCAGCAGCTTACAGGTCTCTGGAAACACCATATATTTT
abundance: many; d_gene: .; j_gene: TRBJ1-2; v_gene: TRBV7-2; CDR3aa: CASSLAGGAGYGYTF; CDR3nt: TGTGCCAGCAGCTTAGCGGGGGGCGCTGGCTATGGCTACACCTTC
abundance: few; d_gene: .; j_gene: TRBJ2-6; v_gene: TRBV25-1; CDR3aa: CASSVITGTGANVLTF; CDR3nt: TGTGCCAGCAGTGTAATAACAGGGACTGGGGCCAACGTCCTGACTTTC
abundance: few; d_gene: .; j_gene: TRBJ2-7; v_gene: TRBV3-1; CDR3aa: CASSPRGGWRNLYEQYF; CDR3nt: TGTGCCAGCAGCCCACGAGGGGGTTGGCGGAACCTATACGAGCAGTACTTC
abundance: many; d_gene: .; j_gene: TRBJ2-2; v_gene: TRBV5-1; CDR3aa: CASSTGTSNTGELFF; CDR3nt: TGCGCCAGCAGCACCGGGACTTCGAACACCGGGGAGCTGTTTTTT
abundance: many; d_gene: TRBD1; j_gene: TRBJ1-2; v_gene: TRBV6-2/TRBV6-3; CDR3aa: CASSYPGQGNGYTF; CDR3nt: TGTGCCAGCAGTTACCCGGGACAGGGTAATGGCTACACCTTC
abundance: .; d_gene: .; j_gene: TRBJ2-5; v_gene: TRBV5-6; CDR3aa: CASSYDSQETQYF; CDR3nt: TGTGCCAGCAGCTATGACAGTCAGGAGACCCAGTACTTC
abundance: many; d_gene: TRBD2; j_gene: TRBJ2-3; v_gene: TRBV9; CDR3aa: CASSVGVAGGSLDTQYF; CDR3nt: TGTGCCAGCAGCGTAGGGGTGGCGGGGGGTTCTCTGGATACGCAGTATTTT
abundance: many; d_gene: .; j_gene: TRBJ2-7; v_gene: TRBV5-6; CDR3aa: CASSGDPGPGSVGEQYF; CDR3nt: TGTGCCAGCAGCGGCGACCCGGGACCGGGTTCAGTCGGCGAGCAGTACTTC
abundance: few; d_gene: .; j_gene: TRBJ1-2; v_gene: TRBV24-1; CDR3aa: CATSGTRQTAGGYTF; CDR3nt: TGTGCCACCAGTGGTACCAGACAGACTGCCGGGGGCTACACCTTC
abundance: many; d_gene: TRBD1; j_gene: TRBJ1-6; v_gene: TRBV5-1; CDR3aa: CASSLGRDSRSPLHF; CDR3nt: TGCGCCAGCAGCTTGGGGCGGGACAGCAGGTCACCCCTCCACTTT
abundance: .; d_gene: TRBD1; j_gene: TRBJ1-2; v_gene: TRBV10-3; CDR3aa: CAISESRGLNYGYTF; CDR3nt: TGTGCCATCAGTGAGTCAAGGGGGCTAAACTATGGCTACACCTTC
abundance: few; d_gene: .; j_gene: TRBJ1-1; v_gene: TRBV7-2; CDR3aa: CASRPGANTEAFF; CDR3nt: TGTGCCAGCAGGCCTGGAGCGAACACTGAAGCTTTCTTT
abundance: .; d_gene: .; j_gene: TRBJ2-5; v_gene: TRBV29-1; CDR3aa: CSVDVSGKTQYF; CDR3nt: TGCAGCGTTGATGTTAGCGGAAAGACCCAGTACTTC
abundance: .; d_gene: .; j_gene: TRBJ2-7; v_gene: TRBV7-2; CDR3aa: CASSGQGYSYEQYF; CDR3nt: TGTGCCAGCTCTGGTCAGGGCTACTCCTACGAGCAGTACTTC
abundance: many; d_gene: TRBD1; j_gene: TRBJ1-5; v_gene: TRBV19; CDR3aa: CASGQAHSNQPQHF; CDR3nt: TGTGCCAGCGGACAGGCCCATAGCAATCAGCCCCAGCATTTT
abundance: many; d_gene: .; j_gene: TRBJ2-2; v_gene: TRBV5-1; CDR3aa: CASGLKRGTVNTGELFF; CDR3nt: TGCGCCAGCGGTCTTAAACGGGGGACGGTAAACACCGGGGAGCTGTTTTTT
abundance: many; d_gene: .; j_gene: TRBJ1-2; v_gene: TRBV20-1; CDR3aa: CSAPGPDGYTF; CDR3nt: TGCAGTGCACCAGGTCCGGATGGCTACACCTTC
abundance: many; d_gene: TRBD1; j_gene: TRBJ2-1; v_gene: TRBV7-6; CDR3aa: CASSFLKQGSYNEQFF; CDR3nt: TGTGCCAGCAGCTTTCTAAAACAGGGGTCCTACAATGAGCAGTTCTTC
abundance: .; d_gene: TRBD2; j_gene: TRBJ2-5; v_gene: TRBV3-1; CDR3aa: CASSPGLAGGALETQYF; CDR3nt: TGTGCCAGCAGCCCGGGACTAGCGGGTGGGGCACTCGAGACCCAGTACTTC
abundance: .; d_gene: .; j_gene: TRBJ2-7; v_gene: TRBV28; CDR3aa: CASSSALGYEQYF; CDR3nt: TGTGCCAGCAGCTCGGCTCTGGGCTACGAGCAGTACTTC
abundance: .; d_gene: .; j_gene: TRBJ1-5; v_gene: TRBV27; CDR3aa: CASRGLSGNQPQHF; CDR3nt: TGTGCCAGCAGGGGGTTGAGTGGGAATCAGCCCCAGCATTTT
abundance: many; d_gene: .; j_gene: TRBJ2-3; v_gene: TRBV7-2; CDR3aa: CASSFRLGTDTQYF; CDR3nt: TGTGCCAGCAGCTTCCGGCTGGGCACAGATACGCAGTATTTT
abundance: many; d_gene: .; j_gene: TRBJ2-7; v_gene: TRBV7-3; CDR3aa: CASSSTRDYEQYF; CDR3nt: TGTGCCAGCAGCTCAACCCGCGATTACGAGCAGTACTTC
abundance: many; d_gene: TRBD2; j_gene: TRBJ2-3; v_gene: TRBV29-1; CDR3aa: CSVERTSLDTQYF; CDR3nt: TGCAGCGTTGAGAGGACTAGTTTAGATACGCAGTATTTT